This T cell receptor beta chain was sequenced during a study of CD8+ T cells in alopecia areata. About this clone itself: Its antigen is as yet unknown.

Treatment here: oral pan-JAK inhibitor, 5-10 mg twice daily. The authors sorted CD4+ and CD8+ T cells from PBMCs. Study-level results: Besides other cells, scalp samples also yield sequences of resident alphabeta T cells from normal skin.

Sequencing templates came from extracted RNA that was reverse transcribed into cDNA. Using immunoSEQ multiplex PCR, the repertoire was profiled, and TCRdb retains in-frame clones only, with some absent. The sample has over 150,000 clones; roughly 53% are singletons. Sequencing was performed on CD8+ T cells sorted from blood, taken at week 24, from a patient treated with tofacitinib. The TCR comes from a human donor with alopecia areata.

The chain's CDR3 is CAWSRGTGPNYGYTF. CDR3 nucleotides: TGTGCCTGGAGCCGGGGGACAGGACCAAACTATGGCTACACCTTC. J is TRBJ1-2 and V is TRBV30; 8 positions match TRBD1. The CDR3 extends over 15 amino acids. Germline V lookup: CDR1 GTSNPN, CDR2 SVGIG (reference sequence). V shed 3 bases and J 2 bases; nucleotides not matched to a gene: 8.